The T cell receptor (beta chain) under discussion was sequenced for a study of technical replicates of blood from several donors. Only in-frame clones appear in the TCRdb table, and some are missing; sequencing was by immunoSEQ multiplex PCR. The sample includes tens of thousands of clones, around 90% of them seen just once. J gave up 2 bases and V 4 bases, and 5 bases lay outside the gene matches. This CDR3 spans 16 amino acids. CDR1 is MNHNS and CDR2 is SASEGT in the germline V gene. The count of this clone is one. The sample consisted of T cells isolated from PBMCs. The genes are TRBV6-1 and TRBJ2-3; TRBD2 agrees at 11 bases. This receptor was taken from a human donor in good health. The CDR3: CASSASSGGITDTQYF. CDR3 coding DNA: TGTGCCAGCAGTGCGTCTAGCGGGGGGATCACAGATACGCAGTATTTT.